This is a list of T cell receptor beta chains from one sample in a study of shared clonotypes between healthy human individuals. Some clones are missing from TCRdb's copy, which holds only in-frame ones; the method was immunoSEQ multiplex PCR. The repertoire has over a million clones, about 84% of them found once; the top ten carry around 0.6%. Sequenced sample: memory CD4+ T cells from PBMCs. These receptors were collected from a young man in good health. Some clones in this sample may be carry-over from other donors' samples. The CDR3 runs from the conserved cysteine through the conserved F or W. The D gene is left open where the match is weak. Where a row states a size, it is once, few, many or the class of an expanded clone; other rows omit it.

abundance	v_gene	d_gene	j_gene	CDR3aa	CDR3nt
few	TRBV30	-	TRBJ1-2	CAWEKAGYTF	TGTGCCTGGGAAAAAGCAGGCTACACCTTC
-	TRBV6-4	TRBD2	TRBJ2-7	CASPTPGTSVHEQYF	TGTGCCAGCCCTACTCCCGGGACTAGCGTCCACGAGCAGTACTTC
-	TRBV6-1	-	TRBJ1-5	CASSELETPSNQPQHF	TGTGCCAGCAGTGAATTAGAGACGCCTAGCAATCAGCCCCAGCATTTT
-	TRBV6-1	TRBD2	TRBJ2-5	CASSGVRGLAGVGETQYF	TGTGCCAGCAGTGGCGTCCGCGGACTAGCGGGAGTTGGTGAGACCCAGTACTTC
-	TRBV5-6	-	TRBJ2-1	CASSFIGSPDNEQFF	TGTGCCAGCAGCTTCATAGGTTCGCCGGACAATGAGCAGTTCTTC
-	TRBV6-5	-	TRBJ2-7	CASSRQGSSYEQYF	TGTGCCAGCAGTCGCCAGGGGAGCTCCTACGAGCAGTACTTC
-	TRBV5-8	-	TRBJ1-5	CASSLGQPGGPQHF	TGTGCCAGCAGCTTAGGACAGCCCGGGGGGCCCCAGCATTTT
-	TRBV5-5	-	TRBJ1-4	CASSLGRGGEKLFF	TGTGCCAGCAGCTTGGGAAGGGGAGGTGAAAAACTGTTTTTT
-	TRBV15	-	TRBJ2-7	CATSRGGATGYEQYF	TGTGCCACCAGCAGAGGAGGGGCGACAGGCTACGAGCAGTACTTC
-	TRBV4-3	-	TRBJ1-4	CASSQNRGSSSEKLFF	TGCGCCAGCAGCCAAAATCGTGGGAGTTCCTCGGAAAAACTGTTTTTT
-	TRBV4-1	-	TRBJ1-5	CASSQGVGDAQHF	TGCGCCAGCAGCCAAGGGGTAGGGGATGCCCAGCATTTT
-	TRBV27	TRBD1	TRBJ1-5	CASSGRTGSALWNQPQHF	TGTGCCAGCAGTGGAAGGACAGGGAGTGCGCTTTGGAATCAGCCCCAGCATTTT
-	TRBV27	-	TRBJ2-5	CASSWAGTKETQYF	TGTGCCAGCAGTTGGGCAGGGACCAAAGAGACCCAGTACTTC
-	TRBV28	-	TRBJ1-2	CASSLGHPPNYGYTF	TGTGCCAGCAGTTTAGGGCACCCTCCTAACTATGGCTACACCTTC
-	TRBV4-3	-	TRBJ2-7	CASSRIGTPSGEQYF	TGCGCCAGCAGCCGAATCGGGACTCCGAGTGGCGAGCAGTACTTC
-	TRBV6-5	-	TRBJ2-3	CASHLAGTDTQYF	TGTGCCAGCCACCTGGCAGGCACAGATACGCAGTATTTT
few	TRBV6-7	TRBD2	TRBJ2-2	CASSYSRQRENTGELFF	TGTGCCAGCAGTTACTCGAGGCAGCGGGAGAACACCGGGGAGCTGTTTTTT
-	TRBV7-7	-	TRBJ2-1	CASSPTSGSYNEQFF	TGTGCCAGCAGCCCCACCAGCGGAAGCTACAATGAGCAGTTCTTC
-	TRBV29-1	-	TRBJ1-1	CSVEEQLTEAFF	TGCAGCGTTGAAGAGCAGCTTACCGAAGCTTTCTTT
-	TRBV10-1	-	TRBJ2-3	CASSKGGTDTQYF	TGCGCCAGCAGCAAAGGGGGCACAGATACGCAGTATTTT
few	TRBV28	-	TRBJ1-4	CASSPLNEKLFF	TGTGCCAGCAGTCCGCTAAATGAAAAACTGTTTTTT
-	TRBV9	TRBD2	TRBJ2-3	CASSVAGGRAATDTQYF	TGTGCCAGCAGCGTAGCTGGTGGGAGGGCCGCCACAGATACGCAGTATTTT
-	TRBV4-2	TRBD2	TRBJ2-7	CASSQGLAGEVGHEQYF	TGTGCCAGCAGCCAAGGACTAGCGGGAGAAGTGGGCCACGAGCAGTACTTC
-	TRBV4-2	TRBD2	TRBJ2-2	CASSYGTSGNTGELFF	TGTGCCAGCAGCTATGGGACTAGCGGGAACACCGGGGAGCTGTTTTTT
-	TRBV5-1	TRBD2	TRBJ2-7	CASSFSGNSGPSYEQYF	TGCGCCAGCAGCTTTTCGGGAAATAGCGGGCCCTCCTACGAGCAGTACTTC
-	TRBV11-2	-	TRBJ2-3	CASSFSRRGTDTQYF	TGTGCCAGCAGCTTCTCCCGGAGGGGCACAGATACGCAGTATTTT